This TCR beta chain was observed in a study of T cells in Graves' hyperthyroidism and ophthalmopathy. Study as a whole: At the time of initial diagnosis and before any treatment, peripheral blood was collected.

Amplified regions were TCR beta CDR3 sequences from RNA transcripts. HTBI primers were the set used in a first-round RT-PCR of the TCR CDR3. One entry per CDR3 protein, called by TCRdb with MiXCR from the multiplex PCR reads. The repertoire consists of 400,000 or so distinct CDR3 sequences, with 14% occurring once and the leading ten covering about 18%. A NOSPECS grade of at least 4, a Clinical Activity Score of at least 3 and duration under 3 months were recorded in ophthalmopathy patients. Trimming took off 2 bases at V and 4 bases at J, with 12 bases between the two ends. This CDR3 is 15 amino acids long. CDR1 and CDR2 (germline): SEHNR, FQNEAQ (reference sequence). General study findings and limits: A model of 13 V-J features distinguished ophthalmopathy from stable hyperthyroidism. Ophthalmopathy was predicted by the model a median of roughly 6.7 months ahead of onset.

The sample holds many counts of this clonotype. What it binds is unknown. The rearrangement links TRBV7-9 to TRBJ2-1; D is ambiguous. Material for sequencing was blood. The sequence was obtained from a woman aged 25-40 years with Graves' ophthalmopathy. CDR3 nucleotide sequence: TGTGCCAGCAGCTTACTCTTTATGGATTACAATGAGCAGTTCTTC. Its protein product is CASSLLFMDYNEQFF.